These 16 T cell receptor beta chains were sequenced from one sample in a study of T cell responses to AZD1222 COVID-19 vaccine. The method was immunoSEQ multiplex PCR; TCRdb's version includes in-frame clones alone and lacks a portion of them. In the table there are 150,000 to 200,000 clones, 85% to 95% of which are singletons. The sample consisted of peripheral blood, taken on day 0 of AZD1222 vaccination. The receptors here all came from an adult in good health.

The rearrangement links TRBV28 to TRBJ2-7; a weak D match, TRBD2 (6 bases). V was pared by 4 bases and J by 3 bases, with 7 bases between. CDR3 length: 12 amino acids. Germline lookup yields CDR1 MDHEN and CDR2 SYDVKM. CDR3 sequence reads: CASSSDYYEQYF. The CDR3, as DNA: TGTGCCAGCAGTTCGGACTACTACGAGCAGTACTTC. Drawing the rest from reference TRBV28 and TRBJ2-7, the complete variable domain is DVKVTQSSRYLVKRTGEKVFLECVQDMDHENMFWYRQDPGLGLRLIYFSYDVKMKEKGDIPEGYSVSREKKERFSLILESASTNQTSMYLCASSSDYYEQYFGPGTRLTVT.

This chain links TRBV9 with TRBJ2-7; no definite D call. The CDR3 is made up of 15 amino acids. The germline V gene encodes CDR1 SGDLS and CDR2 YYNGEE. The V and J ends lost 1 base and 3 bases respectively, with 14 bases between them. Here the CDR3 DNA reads TGTGCCAGCAGCGTAAGTAACGGAGCCCTCTACGAGCAGTACTTC. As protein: CASSVSNGALYEQYF.

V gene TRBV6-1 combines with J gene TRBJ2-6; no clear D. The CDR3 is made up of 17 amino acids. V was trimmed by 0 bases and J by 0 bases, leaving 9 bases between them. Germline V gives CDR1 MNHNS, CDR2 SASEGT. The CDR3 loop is CASSEARMGSGANVLTF. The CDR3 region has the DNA TGTGCCAGCAGTGAAGCTCGTATGGGCTCTGGGGCCAACGTCCTGACTTTC.

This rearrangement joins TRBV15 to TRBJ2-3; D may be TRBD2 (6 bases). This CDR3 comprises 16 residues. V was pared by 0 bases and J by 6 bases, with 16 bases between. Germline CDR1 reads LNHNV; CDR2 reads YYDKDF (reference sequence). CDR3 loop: CATSRDRLATSDTQYF. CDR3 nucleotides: TGTGCCACCAGCAGAGATCGGCTAGCGACTTCCGATACGCAGTATTTT.

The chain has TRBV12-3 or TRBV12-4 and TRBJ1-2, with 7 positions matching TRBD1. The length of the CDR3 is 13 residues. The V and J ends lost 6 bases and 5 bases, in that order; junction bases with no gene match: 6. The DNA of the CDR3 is TGTGCCAGCAGCGGGACAGAAGTTTATGGCTACACCTTC. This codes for CASSGTEVYGYTF.

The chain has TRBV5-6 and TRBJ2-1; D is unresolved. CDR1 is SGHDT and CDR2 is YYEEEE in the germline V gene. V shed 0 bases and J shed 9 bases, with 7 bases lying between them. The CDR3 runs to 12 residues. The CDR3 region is CASSLAVVEQFF. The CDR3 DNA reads TGTGCCAGCAGCTTGGCCGTGGTTGAGCAGTTCTTC.

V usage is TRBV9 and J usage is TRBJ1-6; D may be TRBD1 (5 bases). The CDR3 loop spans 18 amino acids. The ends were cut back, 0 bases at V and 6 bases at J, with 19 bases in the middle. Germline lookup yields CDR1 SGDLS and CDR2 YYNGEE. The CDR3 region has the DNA TGTGCCAGCAGCGTAGGATCGGGACTACTAGTTACTAATTCACCCCTCCACTTT. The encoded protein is CASSVGSGLLVTNSPLHF.

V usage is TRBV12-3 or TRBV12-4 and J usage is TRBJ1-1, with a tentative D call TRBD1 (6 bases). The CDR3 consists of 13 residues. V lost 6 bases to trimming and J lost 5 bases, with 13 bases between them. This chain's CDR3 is CASRTGRYTEAFF. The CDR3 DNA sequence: TGTGCCAGCAGAACAGGGCGTTATACTGAAGCTTTCTTT.

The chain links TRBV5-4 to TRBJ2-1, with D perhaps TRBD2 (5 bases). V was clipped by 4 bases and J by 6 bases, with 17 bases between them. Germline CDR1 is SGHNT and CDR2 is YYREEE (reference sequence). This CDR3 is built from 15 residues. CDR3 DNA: TGTGCCAGCAGCCAGGACTTGTCCGGTCCCAATGAGCAGTTCTTC. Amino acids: CASSQDLSGPNEQFF. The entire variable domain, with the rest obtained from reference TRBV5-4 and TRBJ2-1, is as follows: ETGVTQSPTHLIKTRGQQVTLRCSSQSGHNTVSWYQQALGQGPQFIFQYYREEENGRGNFPPRFSGLQFPNYSSELNVNALELDDSALYLCASSQDLSGPNEQFFGPGTRLTVL.

The CDR3 is CASSSRNRAANYGYTF. CDR3 in DNA: TGTGCCAGCAGCTCAAGAAACAGGGCGGCTAACTATGGCTACACCTTC. The chain has TRBV3-1 (or the pseudogene TRBV3-2) and TRBJ1-2; possibly TRBD1 for D (6 bases). The CDR3 sequence is 16 residues long. Trimming stripped 5 bases from V and 0 bases from J, with 16 bases between. In germline, CDR1 is LGHDT, CDR2 YNNKEL (reference sequence).

The DNA for the CDR3 is TGTGCCAGCAGCTTTTACCCTTGGAAGGGCGGGGAGCTGTTTTTT. Protein: CASSFYPWKGGELFF. The chain uses TRBV27 and TRBJ2-2; D is unclear. CDR1 and CDR2 from the germline V gene are MNHEY and SMNVEV (reference sequence). Trimming shortened V by 6 bases and J by 7 bases, and 18 bases separated the two germline ends. The CDR3 contains 15 residues.

This chain's CDR3 is CASGAIAGGRTGELFF. In nucleotides, the CDR3 is TGCGCCAGCGGGGCGATAGCGGGAGGGCGCACCGGGGAGCTGTTTTTT. The genes are TRBV5-1 and TRBJ2-2, with 11 bases identical to TRBD2. Germline trimming cut 7 bases from V and 4 bases from J; bases unmatched to any gene: 9. CDR1 is SGHRS and CDR2 is YFSETQ in the germline V gene. CDR3 length: 16 residues.

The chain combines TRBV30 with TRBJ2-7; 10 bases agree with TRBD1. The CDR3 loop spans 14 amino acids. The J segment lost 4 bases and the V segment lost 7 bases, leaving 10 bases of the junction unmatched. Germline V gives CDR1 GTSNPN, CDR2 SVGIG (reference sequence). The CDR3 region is CAYSSGTGVYEQYF. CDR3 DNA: TGTGCCTACAGCTCCGGGACAGGGGTTTACGAGCAGTACTTC.

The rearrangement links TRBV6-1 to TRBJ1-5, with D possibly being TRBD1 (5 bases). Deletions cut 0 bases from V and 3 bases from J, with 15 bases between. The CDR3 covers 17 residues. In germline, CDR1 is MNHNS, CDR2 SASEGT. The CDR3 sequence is CASSEAGGAYANQPQHF. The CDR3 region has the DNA TGTGCCAGCAGTGAAGCGGGAGGGGCTTACGCCAATCAGCCCCAGCATTTT.

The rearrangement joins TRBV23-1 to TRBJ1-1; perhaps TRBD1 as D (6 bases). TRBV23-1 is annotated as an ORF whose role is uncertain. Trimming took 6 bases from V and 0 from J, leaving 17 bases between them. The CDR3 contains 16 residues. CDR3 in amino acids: CASSPDRFPMNTEAFF. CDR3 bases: TGCGCCAGCAGCCCTGACAGGTTCCCCATGAACACTGAAGCTTTCTTT.

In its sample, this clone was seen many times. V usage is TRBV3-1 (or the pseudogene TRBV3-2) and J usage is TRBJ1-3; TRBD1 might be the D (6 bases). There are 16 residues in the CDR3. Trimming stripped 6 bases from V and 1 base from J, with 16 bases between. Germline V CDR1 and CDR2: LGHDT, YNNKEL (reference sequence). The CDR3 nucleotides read TGTGCCAGCAGTAGGGACACATCGTCATCTGGAAACACCATATATTTT. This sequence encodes CASSRDTSSSGNTIYF.